This note documents a single T cell receptor (beta chain) sequence. This record comes from a study of blood T cell repertoires in COVID-19. For the study at large: From T cells, B-cell-depleted T cells, or PBMCs came the material, which was cDNA or gDNA.

CDR3 size: 18 residues. Assay used: immunoSEQ multiplex PCR; TCRdb lists only in-frame clones, some missing. The table has under 150,000 clones, around nine tenths seen once. This clonotype was sampled from a human donor in a cohort sampled during active COVID-19. The chain employs TRBV21-1 and TRBJ2-1; no check of the table's D call, TRBD2, against the DNA was made. TRBV21-1 is a known pseudogene. The specimen sequenced was peripheral blood. The CDR3 loop is CASSSGTSGRATLTEQFF. Written as DNA, the CDR3 is TGTGCCAGCAGCTCCGGGACTAGCGGGAGGGCCACACTAACTGAGCAGTTCTTC.